This TCR beta chain was sequenced for a study of cytomegalovirus exposure and HLA in healthy donors. J lost 0 bases, V lost 3 bases, and 10 bases had no gene match. This CDR3 has 18 amino acids. Findings and caveats of the study: In a later analysis, CMV-associated beta chains were mostly HLA-associated, it appeared.

The PCR was carried out with 60 Vbeta primers and 13 Jbeta primers. Per the study methods: In a later analysis, of 79 million or so unique beta chains, about 12 million appeared in at least two donors. The repertoire was sequenced with immunoSEQ multiplex PCR; TCRdb's copy has only in-frame clones and lacks some. V and J calls plus clone size are reproduced from that table; the DNA served to infer D and trimming. Among fewer than 200,000 clones listed, roughly 71% were seen once. There are a few counts of this clone. Its antigen is currently unknown. Material: PBMCs. This clonotype originated in a girl aged 5-17 years in good health and CMV-seronegative. The chain carries TRBV23-1 and TRBJ1-5; 8 bases are a match to TRBD1. TRBV23-1 is known as an ORF, though its function is uncertain. CDR3 coding DNA: TGCGCCAGCAGTCATGGGGACACAGGGGGGCTTAGCAATCAGCCCCAGCATTTT. Residues: CASSHGDTGGLSNQPQHF.